The clone carrying this T cell receptor (beta chain) was observed a handful of times. Its antigen is unknown. The data were taken from a study of graft-versus-host responses after intestinal transplantation. Broader study findings: HvG clone declines early post-transplant were associated with peak circulating GvH levels. The recipient marrow held GvH clones, and some of them showed up first in ileum or blood.

The CDR3 covers 15 residues. Germline-derived CDR1 and CDR2 are LNHDA and SQIVND (reference sequence). V lost 1 base to trimming and J lost 3 bases, with 13 bases between them. This table comes from immunoSEQ multiplex PCR, and its TCRdb copy is limited to in-frame clones, with some not included. There are 75,000 to 100,000 clones in the sample; 90% to 95% occur only once, and around 0.2% lies in the top ten. This chain uses TRBV19 with TRBJ2-7; D perhaps matches TRBD2 (6 bases). Sequencing used unstimulated CD4+ T cells sorted from spleen or lymph node cells, obtained before transplant. The receptor was isolated from a human donor who was the organ donor for an intestinal transplant. The CDR3 sequence is CASSIGGGTGYEQYF. In DNA, the CDR3 is TGTGCCAGTAGTATAGGTGGGGGGACTGGCTACGAGCAGTACTTC.